These 18 T cell receptor beta chains share one sample of origin, sequenced in a study of CDR3 diversity in severe acne. TCRdb used MiXCR to reprocess the PCR reads, holding one entry per CDR3 protein. The sample shows roughly 100,000 distinct CDR3 sequences, 45% to 60% of them seen only once. The sequenced sample consisted of blood. These receptors originate from a male donor with acne.

Relative to its sample, this clonotype is medium-sized. J is TRBJ2-2 and V is TRBV20-1; D is possibly TRBD1 (7 bases). CDR3 length: 14 amino acids. Trimming removed 5 bases at V and 5 bases at J, with 15 bases between. CDR1 is DFQATT and CDR2 is SNEGSKA in the germline V gene (reference sequence). The CDR3 sequence is CSAQGGETTGELFF. CDR3 DNA: TGCAGTGCTCAGGGGGGCGAAACGACCGGGGAGCTGTTTTTT.

The genes are TRBV29-1 and TRBJ2-7, with D possibly being TRBD1 (7 bases). Germline V lookup: CDR1 SQVTM, CDR2 ANQGSEA. V lost 4 bases and J lost 7, with 14 bases in between. This CDR3 is 12 amino acids long. The CDR3 nucleotides are TGCAGCGTTGGAATGGAGGGGGCTGAGCAGTACTTC. Its protein product is CSVGMEGAEQYF.

The chain joins TRBV10-1 to TRBJ2-2; TRBD2 matches at 10 bases. The junction had 12 bases not matched to a gene; V was cut back by 2 bases and J by 6 bases. The germline gives CDR1 WNHNN, CDR2 SYGVQD (reference sequence). CDR3 length: 18 amino acids. Here the CDR3 reads CASSERWSSGRIAGELFF. CDR3 in DNA: TGCGCCAGCAGTGAGAGGTGGTCTAGCGGGAGAATCGCCGGGGAGCTGTTTTTT.

V is TRBV9 and J is TRBJ2-7; 10 bases match TRBD2. Germline CDR1 reads SGDLS; CDR2 reads YYNGEE. This CDR3 spans 15 amino acids. The J segment lost 5 bases and the V segment lost 0 bases, leaving 5 bases of the junction unmatched. The CDR3, as DNA: TGTGCCAGCAGCGTAGCAGCGGGAGGGCCCAACGAGCAGTACTTC. Translated, it gives CASSVAAGGPNEQYF.

The chain combines TRBV6-1 with TRBJ2-7; D remains unclear. V was pared by 5 bases and J by 7 bases, with 18 bases between. CDR1 and CDR2 from the germline V gene are MNHNS and SASEGT. The CDR3 has 14 amino acids. CDR3 loop: CASSPGGVLEEQYF. CDR3 DNA: TGTGCCAGCAGTCCGGGTGGGGTCCTTGAGGAGCAGTACTTC.

This clonotype has a single count. DNA of the CDR3: TGTGCCAGCACACAACGATCAATGGGCGACACTGAAGCTTTCTTT. It codes for CASTQRSMGDTEAFF. This chain links TRBV12-3 or TRBV12-4 with TRBJ1-1, with unresolved D. Trimming left V 7 bases short and J 3 bases short, with 18 bases between. The CDR3 has 15 amino acids.

Remarks on this clonotype: Because the CDR3's place on the DNA is in doubt, the DNA is left out and the CDR3 is given as listed by TCRdb. The CDR3 here is CGGDGAFFGQGTRLTQHF. The rearrangement joins TRBV20-1 to TRBJ1-5; TRBD1 is taken as the D call from the table, unchecked against the DNA. The CDR3 comprises 18 residues, both ends counted. Germline V gene lookup returns CDR1 DFQATT and CDR2 SNEGSKA (reference sequence).

The V and J genes are TRBV7-8 and TRBJ2-3; D may be TRBD1 (6 bases). The CDR3 covers 15 residues. CDR1 is SGHVS and CDR2 is FQNEAQ in the germline V gene. Trimming cost V 5 bases and J 2 bases, with 14 bases left between them. The CDR3 nucleotides are TGTGCCAGCAGCCTAGACGGACAGCCCACAGATACGCAGTATTTT. This translates into CASSLDGQPTDTQYF.

Note on this clonotype: A much more abundant neighbour one base away suggests this may be a read error. This rearrangement joins TRBV4-1 to TRBJ1-1; D is unresolved. The CDR3 totals 13 residues. Germline V CDR1 and CDR2: MGHRA, YSYEKL. V lost 1 base, J lost 6 bases, and 9 bases lay in between. The CDR3 DNA is TGCGCCAGCAGCCAAGGCAGGTACGCTGAAGCTTTCTTT. Its translation: CASSQGRYAEAFF.

Comment on this clonotype: A much larger clone sits a single nucleotide away, making a read error possible. V and J are TRBV7-9 and TRBJ2-7; 8 nucleotides line up with TRBD2. Germline CDR1 SEHNR, CDR2 FQNEAQ (reference sequence). The CDR3 sequence is 14 residues long. The CDR3 here is CANSPGTRASQQYF. The CDR3, as DNA: TGTGCCAACAGCCCCGGGACTAGAGCAAGTCAGCAGTACTTC.

This clonotype was recorded many times. At one end, the junction sequence differs from germline, possibly due to a read error. The chain is built from TRBV7-7 and TRBJ2-3; tentatively, D is TRBD2 (5 bases). The germline V gene has CDR1 SSHAT and CDR2 FNYEAQ (reference sequence). There are 14 residues in the CDR3. The CDR3 protein is CASSLAEGLDTQYF. The CDR3 DNA sequence: TGTGCTAGCAGCTTAGCAGAGGGTCTTGATACGCAGTATTTT.

The chain carries TRBV10-1 and TRBJ1-1; D is unclear. Germline CDR1 WNHNN, CDR2 SYGVQD (reference sequence). V lost 6 bases and J lost 0, with 8 bases in between. The CDR3 totals 13 residues. In DNA, the CDR3 is TGCGCCAGCAGCCAAGGAATGAACACTGAAGCTTTCTTT. Translated: CASSQGMNTEAFF.

The genes are TRBV12-3 or TRBV12-4 and TRBJ2-4, with TRBD2 matching over 7 bases. With 3 bases clipped from V and 6 bases from J, the junction kept 2 bases outside the gene matches. This CDR3 has 13 amino acids. CDR3 protein: CASSFSGGNIQYF. In nucleotides, the CDR3 is TGTGCCAGCAGTTTTTCGGGGGGAAACATTCAGTACTTC.

V is TRBV28 and J is TRBJ2-3; TRBD1 or TRBD2 may be the D gene (6 bases each). V shed 2 bases and J shed 2 bases, with 8 bases lying between them. The CDR3 totals 14 residues. CDR1 is MDHEN and CDR2 is SYDVKM in the germline V gene. CDR3 coding DNA: TGTGCCAGCAGTTTAGGGGGGCACACAGATACGCAGTATTTT. This sequence encodes CASSLGGHTDTQYF.

Concerning this clonotype: Being one base from a much bigger clone, this may be a read error. This sequence joins TRBV20-1 and TRBJ1-4, with a possible D match to TRBD1 (6 bases). The CDR3 runs 16 residues. Germline V CDR1 and CDR2: DFQATT, SNEGSKA (reference sequence). CDR3 residues: CSAKGQIGSNLGKLCF. The CDR3 DNA is TGCAGTGCTAAGGGACAAATCGGGAGTAACCTCGGAAAACTGTGTTTT.

The chain joins TRBV20-1 to TRBJ2-3, with TRBD2 matching over 12 bases. Germline V gives CDR1 DFQATT, CDR2 SNEGSKA (reference sequence). The ends lost 0 bases at V and 6 bases at J; junction bases unmatched: 4. The CDR3 spans 15 residues. The CDR3 DNA sequence: TGCAGTGCTAGAGATGTAACTAGCGGGAGGGATACGCAGTATTTT. This sequence encodes CSARDVTSGRDTQYF.

The gene calls are TRBV5-1 and TRBJ1-2; no clear D. CDR3 length equals 13 residues. From germline, CDR1 is SGHRS and CDR2 YFSETQ. The ends were cut back, 0 bases at V and 2 bases at J, with 5 bases in the middle. CDR3 in amino acids: CASSLASNYGYTF. In nucleotides, the CDR3 is TGCGCCAGCAGCTTGGCTTCCAACTATGGCTACACCTTC.

The CDR3 region is CASSVDREAFF. CDR3 nucleotide sequence: TGTGCCAGCAGCGTGGACAGGGAAGCTTTCTTT. The chain employs TRBV7-3 and TRBJ1-1; TRBD1 matches at 7 bases. Germline assignment: CDR1 SGHTA and CDR2 FQGTGA. The CDR3 consists of 11 residues. V shed 5 bases and J 8 bases; nucleotides not matched to a gene: 2.